These T cell receptor beta chains were read from a single sample in a study of vaccination effects on CD4 cells after COVID-19. Their antigen targets remain unknown. The table came from immunoSEQ multiplex PCR; TCRdb's copy has only in-frame clones and leaves some out. The top ten clones hold 2.2% of a sample with tens of thousands of clones, around 74% of them seen once. Sequenced material: CD4+ T cells from PBMCs cultured without peptide, taken after COVID-19 vaccination. These receptors were collected from a human donor who received a COVID-19 vaccine. Each CDR3 is given with its conserved first and last residue. A D gene is named only where the DNA matches it firmly. The size of a clone is reported for some rows only, either as once, few or many, or as a class for expanded clones.

D gene	V gene	J gene	clone size	CDR3 protein	CDR3 DNA
.	TRBV7-2	TRBJ1-1	few	CASSRGQRNTEAFF	TGTGCCAGCAGCCGGGGCCAACGGAACACTGAAGCTTTCTTT
TRBD1	TRBV3-1/TRBV3-2	TRBJ2-2	few	CASSRRDRGYTGELFF	TGTGCCAGCAGCCGGCGGGACAGGGGATACACCGGGGAGCTGTTTTTT
TRBD1	TRBV28	TRBJ1-6	few	CASSLWGTGGSPLHF	TGTGCCAGCAGTTTATGGGGGACAGGGGGGTCACCCCTCCACTTT
TRBD1	TRBV5-4	TRBJ2-2	.	CASSRDRVNTGELFF	TGTGCCAGCAGCCGGGACAGGGTTAACACCGGGGAGCTGTTTTTT
.	TRBV6-5	TRBJ1-2	.	CASMVGGQVYGYTF	TGTGCCAGCATGGTCGGGGGGCAAGTCTATGGCTACACCTTC
.	TRBV11-2	TRBJ1-1	once	CASSLVLGATEAFF	TGTGCCAGCAGCTTAGTTTTAGGTGCGACTGAAGCTTTCTTT
.	TRBV7-2	TRBJ1-1	.	CASSLVAHNTEAFF	TGTGCCAGCAGCTTAGTGGCGCACAACACTGAAGCTTTCTTT
.	TRBV5-1	TRBJ2-3	.	CASSLEGLATDTQYF	TGCGCCAGCAGCTTGGAGGGTCTGGCCACAGATACGCAGTATTTT
.	TRBV18	TRBJ2-5	.	CASSPPSRETQYF	TGTGCCAGCTCACCCCCTAGCAGAGAGACCCAGTACTTC
.	TRBV4-1	TRBJ1-2	.	CASSQGEVYGYTF	TGCGCCAGCAGCCAAGGCGAAGTCTATGGCTACACCTTC
TRBD1	TRBV27	TRBJ2-1	.	CASSLRDRPYNEQFF	TGTGCCAGCAGTTTAAGGGACAGGCCCTACAATGAGCAGTTCTTC
.	TRBV19	TRBJ1-5	.	CASHSTGNPVGNQPQHF	TGTGCCAGTCACTCTACAGGAAACCCGGTGGGGAATCAGCCCCAGCATTTT
TRBD2	TRBV5-1	TRBJ2-1	.	CASSQAILAGGYNEQFF	TGCGCCAGCAGCCAGGCTATCCTAGCGGGGGGATACAATGAGCAGTTCTTC
.	TRBV5-1	TRBJ1-4	.	CASSTGQIGSEKLFF	TGCGCCAGCAGCACGGGACAAATCGGCAGTGAAAAACTGTTTTTT
.	TRBV2	TRBJ1-5	.	CASSGFRDYSNQPQHF	TGTGCCAGCAGTGGGTTCAGGGATTATAGCAATCAGCCCCAGCATTTT
TRBD1	TRBV6-2/TRBV6-3	TRBJ2-1	.	CASSYHDRGPNRHNEQFF	TGTGCCAGCAGTTACCACGACAGGGGTCCTAATCGGCACAATGAGCAGTTCTTC
.	TRBV5-1	TRBJ1-4	.	CASSSYSATNEKLFF	TGCGCCAGCAGCAGTTACAGCGCAACTAATGAAAAACTGTTTTTT
.	TRBV11-2	TRBJ2-1	once	CASSFGTNEQFF	TGTGCCAGCAGCTTTGGGACCAATGAGCAGTTCTTC
TRBD2	TRBV10-1	TRBJ2-2	.	CASSEWEGTNTGELFF	TGCGCCAGCAGTGAGTGGGAGGGAACGAACACCGGGGAGCTGTTTTTT
.	TRBV6-6	TRBJ2-3	few	CASSRDSTDTQYF	TGTGCCAGCAGCCGGGACAGCACAGATACGCAGTATTTT
.	TRBV12-5	TRBJ2-5	once	CASGPGLSETQYF	TGTGCTAGTGGGCCGGGACTCTCAGAGACCCAGTACTTC
.	TRBV6-1	TRBJ2-2	.	CASSELRVGAGELFF	TGTGCCAGCAGTGAATTAAGAGTGGGGGCCGGGGAGCTGTTTTTT
.	TRBV27	TRBJ2-5	.	CASSSHPRPVQETQYF	TGTGCCAGCAGTTCCCACCCCAGACCCGTCCAAGAGACCCAGTACTTC
TRBD1	TRBV5-6	TRBJ2-6	.	CASSTRTGGPGANVLTF	TGTGCCAGCAGCACCCGGACAGGCGGCCCTGGGGCCAACGTCCTGACTTTC
.	TRBV11-2	TRBJ2-5	.	CASSLAFETQYF	TGTGCCAGCAGCTTAGCCTTTGAGACCCAGTACTTC
TRBD1	TRBV2	TRBJ1-6	few	CASRSPGQEAPLHF	TGTGCCAGCAGATCCCCGGGACAGGAAGCACCCCTCCACTTT
.	TRBV28	TRBJ1-1	.	CASSSDSLTEAFF	TGTGCCAGCAGTTCCGACAGTTTGACTGAAGCTTTCTTT
TRBD1	TRBV7-9	TRBJ2-4	once	CASSLSGSGTGHHQYF	TGTGCCAGCAGCTTATCTGGGTCCGGGACAGGACACCATCAGTACTTC
.	TRBV28	TRBJ1-5	.	CASSLRGNFRNQPQHF	TGTGCCAGCAGTTTACGGGGGAACTTTCGCAATCAGCCCCAGCATTTT
TRBD2	TRBV30	TRBJ2-1	once	CAWSVLAGGYNEQFF	TGTGCCTGGAGTGTACTGGCGGGGGGCTACAATGAGCAGTTCTTC
.	TRBV2	TRBJ1-4	.	CASTAGRPFLSPTNEKLFF	TGTGCCAGCACAGCCGGCCGCCCTTTTCTTTCCCCAACTAATGAAAAACTGTTTTTT
.	TRBV24-1	TRBJ1-6	.	CATRERDNSPLHF	TGTGCCACCAGGGAGCGGGATAATTCACCCCTCCACTTT
TRBD1	TRBV5-5	TRBJ2-2	.	CASSARGPGELFF	TGTGCCAGCAGCGCCAGGGGGCCCGGGGAGCTGTTTTTT
TRBD1	TRBV6-5	TRBJ1-1	few	CASRAGQGGTEAFF	TGTGCCAGCAGGGCGGGACAGGGGGGCACTGAAGCTTTCTTT
.	TRBV2	TRBJ1-2	few	CASRNEAIYGYTF	TGTGCCAGCAGAAATGAAGCAATCTATGGCTACACCTTC
.	TRBV29-1	TRBJ1-4	.	CSVGNSPNEKLFF	TGCAGCGTTGGTAACAGTCCTAATGAAAAACTGTTTTTT
TRBD1	TRBV5-1	TRBJ2-1	.	CASSFRQGFSEQFF	TGCGCCAGCAGCTTCAGACAGGGTTTTTCTGAGCAGTTCTTC
TRBD2	TRBV5-1	TRBJ2-3	.	CASSLGTSGGAADTQYF	TGCGCCAGCAGCTTGGGGACTAGCGGGGGGGCAGCAGATACGCAGTATTTT
.	TRBV18	TRBJ1-4	.	CASSPTRGDEKLFF	TGTGCCAGCTCACCTACACGAGGGGATGAAAAACTGTTTTTT
.	TRBV3-1/TRBV3-2	TRBJ1-1	large	CASSHDRRNTEAFF	TGTGCCAGCAGCCACGACAGGAGGAACACTGAAGCTTTCTTT
TRBD1	TRBV5-8	TRBJ1-5	.	CASSQGQSNQPQHF	TGTGCCAGCAGCCAGGGACAGTCCAATCAGCCCCAGCATTTT
.	TRBV18	TRBJ2-5	.	CASSPYLQETQYF	TGTGCCAGCTCTCCATATTTACAAGAGACCCAGTACTTC
.	TRBV30	TRBJ2-5	.	CAWTRVGETQYF	TGTGCCTGGACCAGGGTGGGGGAGACCCAGTACTTC
.	TRBV5-1	TRBJ2-1	.	CASSPGTLLNEQFF	TGCGCCAGCAGCCCCGGGACCCTACTCAATGAGCAGTTCTTC
TRBD1	TRBV6-5	TRBJ2-5	.	CASSRTGGAGETQYF	TGTGCCAGCAGTCGCACAGGGGGCGCGGGGGAGACCCAGTACTTC
.	TRBV30	TRBJ2-5	.	CAWSVGGETQYF	TGTGCCTGGAGTGTGGGCGGGGAGACCCAGTACTTC
.	TRBV3-1/TRBV3-2	TRBJ1-3	once	CASSQDRASFSGNTIYF	TGTGCCAGCAGCCAAGATCGGGCGTCTTTCTCTGGAAACACCATATATTTT
.	TRBV3-1/TRBV3-2	TRBJ1-5	.	CASSPFQSGQGNQPQHF	TGTGCCAGCAGCCCCTTTCAGTCGGGACAAGGAAATCAGCCCCAGCATTTT
TRBD1	TRBV5-4	TRBJ1-2	.	CASSFGGQGSYGYTF	TGTGCCAGCAGCTTCGGGGGACAGGGTTCCTATGGCTACACCTTC
.	TRBV27	TRBJ1-2	.	CASTDGQYLYGYTF	TGTGCCAGCACTGACGGACAGTACCTCTATGGCTACACCTTC
.	TRBV5-8	TRBJ1-4	once	CASSLEGIIREKLFF	TGTGCCAGCAGCTTGGAGGGCATAATCCGGGAAAAACTGTTTTTT